Below are 8 T cell receptor beta chains sequenced from a single sample in a study of T cell responses to AZD1222 COVID-19 vaccine. Clones were read by immunoSEQ multiplex PCR, and TCRdb kept only the in-frame ones, dropping some. Here the sample spans 95,000 to 100,000 clones, 85% to 90% being singletons. Sample: peripheral blood, taken on day 0 of AZD1222 vaccination. The receptors shown here come from an adult in good health.

The count of this clone is one. V is TRBV7-2 and J is TRBJ1-1; no firm D call. V dropped 6 bases and J dropped 3 bases, with 11 bases sitting between them. Germline V gene lookup returns CDR1 SGHTA and CDR2 FQGNSA. CDR3 length equals 13 residues. The CDR3 is CASRIEVDTEAFF. CDR3 nucleotide sequence: TGTGCCAGCAGAATAGAGGTTGACACTGAAGCTTTCTTT.

V and J are TRBV12-3 or TRBV12-4 and TRBJ2-1, with unresolved D. V was pared by 6 bases and J by 6 bases, with 12 bases between. CDR3 size: 13 residues. The chain's CDR3 is CASRPRESNEQFF. As DNA, the CDR3 is TGTGCCAGCAGGCCTAGGGAATCCAATGAGCAGTTCTTC.

The V and J genes are TRBV29-1 and TRBJ2-3; the match to TRBD1 covers 8 bases. V lost 5 bases and J lost 6; bases outside the gene matches: 10. This CDR3 is 14 amino acids long. The germline gives CDR1 SQVTM, CDR2 ANQGSEA. CDR3 bases: TGCAGCGTTCTAGGGCAGGGGGCGCCGGATACGCAGTATTTT. Protein sequence: CSVLGQGAPDTQYF.

This clone showed up just a few times. This chain connects TRBV9 to TRBJ2-5; 9 nucleotides align to TRBD1. After removal of 3 bases from V and 2 bases from J, the junction contained 2 bases not matched to a gene. CDR1 and CDR2 (germline): SGDLS, YYNGEE. The CDR3 loop spans 14 amino acids. In nucleotides, the CDR3 is TGTGCCAGCAGCGCAGGGACAGGGCAAGAGACCCAGTACTTC. It yields the protein CASSAGTGQETQYF.

This chain uses TRBV6-5 with TRBJ2-7; 10 bases fit TRBD1. This CDR3 is built from 16 residues. CDR1 and CDR2 (germline): MNHEY, SVGAGI. The V gene end was trimmed by 3 bases and the J gene end by 6 bases; junction bases not matched to a gene: 11. The CDR3 DNA reads TGTGCCAGCAGTTATAATATCGGGACAGGGGCGTCCGAGCAGTACTTC. Encoded protein: CASSYNIGTGASEQYF.

This chain uses TRBV6-5 with TRBJ1-1; 7 bases agree with TRBD1. From germline, CDR1 is MNHEY and CDR2 SVGAGI. CDR3 length: 13 residues. V lost 0 bases to trimming and J lost 10 bases; unmatched junction nucleotides: 5. The CDR3 region is CASSYSYQGGAFF. The DNA of the CDR3 is TGTGCCAGCAGTTACTCGTATCAGGGGGGAGCTTTCTTT.

The chain joins TRBV14 to TRBJ2-1; D gene ambiguous. V was clipped by 0 bases and J by 4 bases, with 4 bases between them. Germline assignment: CDR1 SGHDN and CDR2 FVKESK. The CDR3 length is 13 residues. The CDR3 region has the DNA TGTGCCAGCAGCCAAGATAGATACAATGAGCAGTTCTTC. This sequence encodes CASSQDRYNEQFF. The full variable domain, in which reference TRBV14 and TRBJ2-1 provide the parts outside the CDR3, is EAGVTQFPSHSVIEKGQTVTLRCDPISGHDNLYWYRRVMGKEIKFLLHFVKESKQDESGMPNNRFLAERTGGTYSTLKVQPAELEDSGVYFCASSQDRYNEQFFGPGTRLTVL.

This clone was counted once. The chain combines TRBV5-1 with TRBJ2-7; TRBD2 is a possible D gene (6 bases). With 4 bases removed from V and 4 bases from J, the gap between germline ends came to 9 bases. Germline V gives CDR1 SGHRS, CDR2 YFSETQ. The CDR3 is 12 residues long. This CDR3 reads CASSGGLYEQYF. The CDR3 nucleotides are TGCGCCAGCAGCGGGGGACTTTACGAGCAGTACTTC.